A selection of T cell receptor beta chains follows, all from one sample in a study of OX40 agonist ivuxolimab in advanced cancers. Produced via immunoSEQ multiplex PCR; TCRdb's table is partial and in-frame only. Among more than 80,000 clones listed, around 94% were seen once. Sequencing was performed on CD4+ or CD8+ T cells sorted from blood, taken in a trial of the OX40 agonist ivuxolimab. Receptor source: an adult with an advanced solid tumor such as melanoma, head and neck, liver or kidney cancer. Each CDR3 is given with its conserved first and last residue. D genes are given only for firm matches. Not all rows give a size; the values are once, few, many and, for expanded clones, a class.

CDR3aa | CDR3nt | j_gene | abundance | d_gene | v_gene
CASSLRPISQDTQYF | TGTGCCAGCAGCTTACGTCCTATCAGTCAAGATACGCAGTATTTT | TRBJ2-3 | NA | NA | TRBV13
CASSPPQGMNTEAFF | TGTGCCAGTAGTCCCCCACAGGGGATGAACACTGAAGCTTTCTTT | TRBJ1-1 | NA | TRBD1 | TRBV19
CASSDRDGREKLFF | TGTGCCAGCAGCGACCGGGACGGACGCGAAAAACTGTTTTTT | TRBJ1-4 | NA | NA | TRBV7-9
CASSLGTANTEAFF | TGTGCCAGCAGCCTCGGGACAGCGAACACTGAAGCTTTCTTT | TRBJ1-1 | NA | TRBD1 | TRBV9
CASSLDRDRVILSYNEQFF | TGTGCCAGCAGCTTGGACAGGGACAGGGTGATTCTTTCCTACAATGAGCAGTTCTTC | TRBJ2-1 | NA | TRBD1 | TRBV5-4
CASSSRAGSYEQYF | TGTGCCAGTAGTTCAAGGGCCGGTTCCTACGAGCAGTACTTC | TRBJ2-7 | NA | NA | TRBV19
CAWSGLAGHRDTQYF | TGTGCCTGGAGTGGACTAGCGGGACATCGAGATACGCAGTATTTT | TRBJ2-3 | NA | TRBD2 | TRBV30
CASSQDLGGSGNTIYF | TGCGCCAGCAGCCAAGATCTTGGGGGATCTGGAAACACCATATATTTT | TRBJ1-3 | once | NA | TRBV4-3
CASSYTGDEGYTF | TGTGCCAGCAGTTACACAGGGGACGAAGGCTACACCTTC | TRBJ1-2 | NA | TRBD1 | TRBV6-5
CASSEIPNTEAFF | TGTGCCAGCAGTGAAATCCCGAACACTGAAGCTTTCTTT | TRBJ1-1 | NA | NA | TRBV6-1
CASSLVVQASTDTQYF | TGTGCCAGCAGTTTAGTCGTCCAGGCCAGCACAGATACGCAGTATTTT | TRBJ2-3 | NA | NA | TRBV28
CASSVGAATEAFF | TGTGCCAGCAGCGTAGGGGCGGCCACTGAAGCTTTCTTT | TRBJ1-1 | NA | NA | TRBV9
CASSLGRDTYEQYF | TGTGCCAGCAGTTTGGGCAGGGATACCTACGAGCAGTACTTC | TRBJ2-7 | NA | NA | TRBV27
CATSRTSGGRGYEQYF | TGTGCCACCAGCAGAACCTCGGGGGGCAGGGGTTACGAGCAGTACTTC | TRBJ2-7 | NA | NA | TRBV15
CASSYSFQDGDEQFF | TGTGCCAGCAGTTACTCGTTTCAGGATGGAGATGAGCAGTTCTTC | TRBJ2-1 | NA | NA | TRBV6-5
CASSVAKGNYGYTF | TGTGCCAGCAGCGTAGCTAAAGGGAACTATGGCTACACCTTC | TRBJ1-2 | NA | NA | TRBV9
CAWSVMSGGANGYTF | TGTGCCTGGAGTGTCATGTCTGGGGGAGCGAATGGCTACACCTTC | TRBJ1-2 | NA | NA | TRBV30
CSVEVGADGYTF | TGCAGCGTTGAAGTGGGGGCCGATGGCTACACCTTC | TRBJ1-2 | NA | NA | TRBV29-1
CAWSVGQTYEQYF | TGTGCCTGGAGTGTGGGACAGACCTACGAGCAGTACTTC | TRBJ2-7 | NA | TRBD1 | TRBV30
CASLNTWDGINEQFF | TGTGCCAGCCTGAATACCTGGGATGGCATCAATGAGCAGTTCTTC | TRBJ2-1 | NA | NA | TRBV27
CASSLGSGIDTQYF | TGTGCCAGCAGCTTGGGATCGGGTATAGATACGCAGTATTTT | TRBJ2-3 | once | NA | TRBV5-4
CASRAGESYEQYF | TGTGCCAGCCGAGCGGGAGAGTCCTACGAGCAGTACTTC | TRBJ2-7 | NA | TRBD2 | TRBV18
CALDGDTEAFF | TGTGCCTTAGATGGTGACACTGAAGCTTTCTTT | TRBJ1-1 | few | NA | TRBV30
CASSHEGLVDEQFF | TGTGCCAGCAGCCACGAGGGGTTAGTAGACGAGCAGTTCTTC | TRBJ2-1 | NA | NA | TRBV6-5
CSVESFVRGLSYGYTF | TGCAGCGTTGAGTCGTTCGTAAGGGGCCTCTCCTATGGCTACACCTTC | TRBJ1-2 | NA | NA | TRBV29-1
CASSLSAGGYGYTF | TGTGCCAGCAGTTTATCGGCAGGGGGGTATGGCTACACCTTC | TRBJ1-2 | NA | TRBD1 | TRBV28
CASSSLDQGDEQFF | TGTGCCAGCAGCTCTCTCGATCAGGGCGATGAGCAGTTCTTC | TRBJ2-1 | NA | NA | TRBV11-2
CASSPRSSGQTGELFF | TGTGCCAGCAGCCCCCGAAGTTCAGGGCAGACCGGGGAGCTGTTTTTT | TRBJ2-2 | NA | NA | TRBV9
CASSIGWMNTEAFF | TGTGCCAGTAGTATCGGGTGGATGAACACTGAAGCTTTCTTT | TRBJ1-1 | NA | NA | TRBV19
CASSSVFGGPGMDF | TGTGCCAGCAGTTCAGTATTTGGCGGACCCGGAATGGATTTT | TRBJ2-3 | NA | NA | TRBV27
CASSLGIRGDQPQHF | TGCGCCAGCAGCTTGGGAATTAGGGGTGATCAGCCCCAGCATTTT | TRBJ1-5 | NA | NA | TRBV5-1
CASSFGQEGSYEQYF | TGTGCCAGCAGCTTCGGACAGGAAGGATCCTACGAGCAGTACTTC | TRBJ2-7 | NA | TRBD1 | TRBV6-1
CASSFSTGDTQYF | TGTGCCAGCAGTTTTAGTACCGGGGATACGCAGTATTTT | TRBJ2-3 | NA | NA | TRBV27
CASSQDPLGQETQYF | TGCGCCAGCAGCCAAGACCCCCTAGGACAAGAGACCCAGTACTTC | TRBJ2-5 | NA | NA | TRBV4-1
CASSTQNQPQHF | TGTGCCAGCAGTACACAGAATCAGCCCCAGCATTTT | TRBJ1-5 | NA | NA | TRBV27
CASSLGADTQYF | TGTGCCAGCAGTCTAGGGGCAGATACGCAGTATTTT | TRBJ2-3 | once | NA | TRBV14
CAISEPGTSGSGDEQYF | TGTGCCATCAGTGAGCCCGGGACTAGCGGGAGTGGGGACGAGCAGTACTTC | TRBJ2-7 | NA | TRBD2 | TRBV10-3
CASSYRQGPEAFF | TGTGCCAGCAGTTACAGACAGGGCCCTGAAGCTTTCTTT | TRBJ1-1 | NA | TRBD1 | TRBV2
CASSQEAVAYYEQYF | TGTGCCAGCAGCCAAGAGGCGGTAGCCTACTACGAGCAGTACTTC | TRBJ2-7 | NA | NA | TRBV14
CSVVYRDYEQYF | TGCAGCGTTGTCTACAGGGACTACGAGCAGTACTTC | TRBJ2-7 | NA | NA | TRBV29-1
CASSLDSTYYGYTF | TGTGCCAGCAGCTTGGACAGTACCTACTATGGCTACACCTTC | TRBJ1-2 | NA | NA | TRBV5-8
CASSYGQGNQPQHF | TGTGCCAGCAGTTACGGACAGGGCAATCAGCCCCAGCATTTT | TRBJ1-5 | NA | TRBD1 | TRBV6-5
CASSPQGSSYNEQFF | TGTGCCAGCAGCCCCCAGGGGAGCTCCTACAATGAGCAGTTCTTC | TRBJ2-1 | NA | NA | TRBV5-8
CASSIGWQETQYF | TGTGCCAGTAGTATAGGATGGCAAGAGACCCAGTACTTC | TRBJ2-5 | NA | NA | TRBV19
CASSLRRTDTQYF | TGTGCCAGTAGTCTTCGTAGGACAGATACGCAGTATTTT | TRBJ2-3 | NA | NA | TRBV19
CASSPGLAGEQYF | TGTGCCAGCAGCCCAGGACTAGCTGGCGAGCAGTACTTC | TRBJ2-7 | once | TRBD2 | TRBV7-2
CASSYSNRDWYEQYF | TGTGCCAGCAGTTACTCAAACAGGGATTGGTACGAGCAGTACTTC | TRBJ2-7 | few | NA | TRBV6-5
CASSQIIGQDNQPQHF | TGCGCCAGCAGCCAAATTATCGGGCAGGACAATCAGCCCCAGCATTTT | TRBJ1-5 | NA | NA | TRBV4-1
CASEDRGPYEQYF | TGTGCCAGCGAAGATAGGGGCCCCTACGAGCAGTACTTC | TRBJ2-7 | NA | NA | TRBV2
CASSQITGVAQYF | TGCGCCAGCAGCCAAATCACAGGGGTGGCCCAGTACTTC | TRBJ2-5 | NA | TRBD1 | TRBV4-1
CASSYGRSGQPQHF | TGTGCCAGCAGCTACGGTAGGTCGGGTCAGCCCCAGCATTTT | TRBJ1-5 | NA | NA | TRBV5-6
CASNRGNRGNEQFF | TGTGCCAGTAATAGGGGCAACAGGGGCAATGAGCAGTTCTTC | TRBJ2-1 | NA | TRBD1 | TRBV19
CASSWGGSYEQYF | TGTGCCAGCAGTTGGGGCGGATCCTACGAGCAGTACTTC | TRBJ2-7 | NA | NA | TRBV27
CASSIAEGAYNEQFF | TGTGCCAGTAGTATAGCGGAAGGGGCCTACAATGAGCAGTTCTTC | TRBJ2-1 | NA | NA | TRBV19
CASSFGSGGVRNEQFF | TGCGCCAGCAGCTTTGGTAGCGGGGGTGTTCGAAATGAGCAGTTCTTC | TRBJ2-1 | NA | TRBD2 | TRBV5-1
CASSTGHTEAFF | TGTGCCAGCAGCACCGGGCACACTGAAGCTTTCTTT | TRBJ1-1 | NA | NA | TRBV5-8
CASSERVGYGYTF | TGTGCCAGCAGCGAAAGGGTTGGCTATGGCTACACCTTC | TRBJ1-2 | NA | NA | TRBV7-6
CASSLPRDTPLIREDTDTQYF | TGCGCCAGCAGCTTACCCCGAGATACCCCCCTTATCCGGGAAGACACAGATACGCAGTATTTT | TRBJ2-3 | NA | NA | TRBV5-1
CASSQESQGFYEQYF | TGCGCCAGCAGCCAAGAGTCCCAGGGGTTCTACGAGCAGTACTTC | TRBJ2-7 | NA | NA | TRBV4-1
CAISDPQGRGDEQYF | TGTGCCATCAGTGATCCCCAGGGGCGAGGGGACGAGCAGTACTTC | TRBJ2-7 | NA | NA | TRBV10-3